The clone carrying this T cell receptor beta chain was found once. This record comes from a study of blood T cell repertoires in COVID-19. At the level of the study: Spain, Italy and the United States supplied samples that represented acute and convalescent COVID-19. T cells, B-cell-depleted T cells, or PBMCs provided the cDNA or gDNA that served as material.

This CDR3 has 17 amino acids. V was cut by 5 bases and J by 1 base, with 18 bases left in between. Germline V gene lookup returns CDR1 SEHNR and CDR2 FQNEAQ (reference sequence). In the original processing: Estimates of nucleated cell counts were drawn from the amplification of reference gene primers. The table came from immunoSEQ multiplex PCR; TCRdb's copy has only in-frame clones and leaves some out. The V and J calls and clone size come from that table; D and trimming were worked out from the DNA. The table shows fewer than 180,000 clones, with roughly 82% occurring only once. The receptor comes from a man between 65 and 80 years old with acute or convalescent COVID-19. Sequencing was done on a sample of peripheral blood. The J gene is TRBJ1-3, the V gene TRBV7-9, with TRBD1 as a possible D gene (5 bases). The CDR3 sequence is CASSPQRQIRSGNTIYF. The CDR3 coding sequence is TGTGCCAGCAGCCCCCAACGACAGATACGATCTGGAAACACCATATATTTT.